This TCR beta chain was documented in a study of blood T cells in healthy people across ages. The CDR3 runs to 15 residues. V lost 2 bases and J 3 bases, leaving 10 bases between the germline ends. A sample-barcoded 5' primer and a J-beta primer mix were used in a second PCR of roughly 6 to 11 cycles. TCRdb re-derived calls from the 5' RACE reads in MiXCR, one entry per CDR3 protein. The data contain about 1.1 million distinct CDR3 sequences, 30% to 40% of them singletons. Ten milliliters of peripheral blood were drawn from each donor. Every sample gave at least 5 micrograms of total RNA when it was extracted.

The gene calls are TRBV12-3 or TRBV12-4 and TRBJ2-2, with a possible D match to TRBD1 (6 bases). Sequences were obtained from blood. The sequence derives from a man aged 18 to 35 in good health. CDR3 coding DNA: TGTGCCAGCAGTTTATGGACAGCATACACCGGGGAGCTGTTTTTT. The encoded protein is CASSLWTAYTGELFF.